Included here is one T cell receptor beta chain sequence, with context. Its binding antigen is unknown. It has no much larger one-base neighbor in the sample; base qualities were not kept. The entry originates in a study of OX40 agonist ivuxolimab in advanced cancers. Looking at the study overall: Ivuxolimab was an agonistic, fully human IgG2 monoclonal antibody directed against OX40 (CD134), a costimulatory receptor. Intravenous ivuxolimab was administered to patients every 2 weeks at six dose levels: 0.01, 0.1, 0.3, 1.5, 3 and 10 mg/kg. Of the roughly 50 dose-escalation patients, hepatocellular carcinoma was present in about 20, melanoma in around 15, renal cell carcinoma in 9 and head and neck cancer in 9. In the dose-escalation cohort, nearly 85% of patients were male, and the mean age was around 65 years with a range of 23 to 79. Patients were allowed to have had prior anti-PD-1, anti-PD-L1 or anti-CTLA-4 therapy, and around two fifths of the dose-escalation patients had been treated with checkpoint inhibitors. Partial responses occurred in three dose-escalation patients: two with cutaneous melanoma and one with hepatocellular carcinoma. The point of sequencing TCRbeta in the periphery was to test whether ivuxolimab changed TCR sequence diversity and drove clonal T-cell expansion. The paper reports the monotherapy dose-escalation portion (N ≈ 52 patients) of the phase I ivuxolimab trial. Broader findings and caveats from the paper: Low levels of normalized T-cell clonal expansion were also seen in some nonresponding patients. The antigen specificity of the peripheral T cells that underwent clonal expansion was not determined. Partial responders in the 0.1-3.0 mg/kg groups had among the lowest normalized peripheral clonal expansion, especially among CD8+ T cells. At doses from 0.1 to 3.0 mg/kg, clonal expansion was seen in both CD4+ and CD8+ blood T cells between baseline and week 6. After ivuxolimab, more expanded clones were found on average in CD8+ T cells than in CD4+ T cells.

Genomic DNA was extracted from sorted cells for sequencing of the TCRbeta CDR3 region. TCRbeta CDR3 regions were sequenced using the immunoSEQ Assay. TCRdb obtained this table from immuneACCESS and retained in-frame rearrangements with V and J assigned. These tables miss some clones; where compared with another copy, unresolved V genes account for less than half of the shortfall, and the remainder is unexplained. Recorded for this sample are about 78,000 clones; around 87% of them occurred a single time. 0.24% of the sample lies in the top ten. Trimming takes 1 base from V and 3 bases from J, and the germline ends sit 6 bases apart. CDR1 SGHVS and CDR2 FQNEAQ were looked up in the germline V gene. The CDR3 spans 13 residues, from the cysteine through the phenylalanine. Only the CDR3 region is kept as DNA, spanning 39 bases read in frame from base 1. Patients with autoimmune disease history or receiving systemic immunosuppression were excluded from the trial. Peripheral blood for TCR sequencing was drawn from every dose cohort at baseline, at cycle 4 day 1 and at cycle 7 day 1. The samples were drawn from a first-in-human, open-label, multicenter phase I dose-escalation trial of ivuxolimab. Adults with locally advanced or metastatic head and neck squamous cell, hepatocellular, melanoma or renal cell carcinoma were enrolled in the trial. Before TCR sequencing, CD4+ and CD8+ T cells were separately sorted from peripheral blood.

The source was CD4+ or CD8+ T cells sorted from blood, collected in a trial of the OX40 agonist ivuxolimab. The source of this sequence is an adult with an advanced solid tumor such as melanoma, head and neck, liver or kidney cancer. The chain couples TRBV7-8 to TRBJ2-5, with the D gene not clear enough to name. The DNA reads as follows: TGTGCCAGCAGCTTAGGGGATGAAGAGACCCAGTACTTC. It translates as CASSLGDEETQYF. Joined to the reference TRBV7-8 and TRBJ2-5 proteins, this CDR3 gives the full variable domain: GAGVSQSPRYKVAKRGQDVALRCDPISGHVSLFWYQQALGQGPEFLTYFQNEAQLDKSGLPSDRFFAERPEGSVSTLKIQRTQQEDSAVYLCASSLGDEETQYFGPGTRLLVL.